These T cell receptor beta chains were read from a single sample in a study of shared clonotypes between healthy human individuals. TCRdb keeps only in-frame clones here, not all; method: immunoSEQ multiplex PCR. The profile shows 2 million to 3 million clones, over 85% of them singletons. Sequenced sample: naive CD4+ T cells from PBMCs. These receptor sequences come from a man younger than 35 in good health. Some clones in this sample may be carry-over from other donors' samples. Both conserved end residues are part of each CDR3. D genes are given only for firm matches. Some rows mark clone size as missing; the rest say once, few, many or name a class of expanded clone.

clone_size	v_call	j_call	d_call	cdr3_nt	cdr3_aa
-	TRBV20-1	TRBJ2-7	-	TGCAGTGCTAGAGATCCGGACGAGCAGTACTTC	CSARDPDEQYF
-	TRBV2	TRBJ1-4	-	TGTGCCAGCACGACGGTGGATAATGAAAAACTGTTTTTT	CASTTVDNEKLFF
-	TRBV6-1	TRBJ1-2	-	TGTGCCAGCAGCCCGACCGGGGCCCGAAGCTACACCTTC	CASSPTGARSYTF
-	TRBV30	TRBJ1-3	-	TGTGCCTGGGGGGCAGGCGGGGGTGCAAACACCATATATTTT	CAWGAGGGANTIYF
-	TRBV7-2	TRBJ1-1	-	TGTGCCAGCAGCTGGGTACCGTCCTCTGAAGCTTTCTTT	CASSWVPSSEAFF
-	TRBV6-1	TRBJ1-3	-	TGTGCCAGCAGTGAAGATCGGTCGGCTGGAAACACCATATATTTT	CASSEDRSAGNTIYF
-	TRBV25-1	TRBJ2-7	-	TGTGCCAGCAGTCCCCCCGAAGGGACGGCGGCCTACGAGCAGTACTTC	CASSPPEGTAAYEQYF
once	TRBV9	TRBJ1-1	TRBD1	TGTGCCAGCAGCCGAAACAGGGGGAACACTGAAGCTTTCTTT	CASSRNRGNTEAFF
-	TRBV7-8	TRBJ2-1	TRBD2	TGTGCCAGCAGTTTTTTATTAGCGGGACCGATGGGCGATGAGCAGTTCTTC	CASSFLLAGPMGDEQFF
-	TRBV7-3	TRBJ2-1	TRBD1	TGTGCCAGCAGGTTGGACAGGGGGCACGGGGAGCAGTTCTTC	CASRLDRGHGEQFF
-	TRBV5-8	TRBJ1-4	-	TGTGCCAGCAATATTAGGGATGAAAAACTGTTTTTT	CASNIRDEKLFF